Below are 19 T cell receptor beta chains sequenced from a single sample in a study of response to subunit inactivated influenza vaccine. TCRdb ran MiXCR on the RT-PCR reads and lists one entry per CDR3 protein. The table records over 750,000 distinct CDR3 sequences, around 20% of them present only once. This specimen was PBMCs from blood, taken roughly 5 days after vaccination. These receptors all stem from a man in his fifties who received an inactivated influenza vaccine.

This chain joins TRBV7-6 and TRBJ2-1; 9 bases map to TRBD2. Germline CDR1 and CDR2: SGHVS and FNYEAQ. J lost 0 bases, V lost 0 bases, and 9 bases had no gene match. This CDR3 has 19 residues. CDR3 in DNA: TGTGCCAGCAGCTTAGCTGGAGGACTAGCGTTAAGCTCCTACAATGAGCAGTTCTTC. It codes for CASSLAGGLALSSYNEQFF.

CDR3 sequence reads: CASSYGSGATDTQYF. The CDR3 DNA is TGTGCCAGCAGTTACGGTAGCGGGGCCACAGATACGCAGTATTTT. V usage is TRBV6-2 or TRBV6-3 and J usage is TRBJ2-3, with 8 bases identical to TRBD2. Germline CDR1 reads MNHEY; CDR2 reads SVGEGT. The CDR3 consists of 15 residues. V dropped 2 bases and J dropped 2; count of bases not matched to a gene: 3.

This clonotype was counted only a few times. The chain combines TRBV11-2 with TRBJ2-3, with TRBD1 matching over 9 bases. The junction had 22 bases not matched to a gene; V was cut back by 6 bases and J by 3 bases. The CDR3 runs to 20 residues. CDR1 and CDR2 from the germline V gene are SGHAT and FQNNGV. The CDR3 DNA is TGTGCCAGCAGGCCCTGGAGTTCGGACGATTGGACAGGGGCAACAGATACGCAGTATTTT. Protein sequence: CASRPWSSDDWTGATDTQYF.

This chain uses TRBV6-1 with TRBJ1-1; 10 bases match TRBD1. The CDR3 sequence is 15 residues long. Germline assignment: CDR1 MNHNS and CDR2 SASEGT. J was trimmed by 1 base and V by 8 bases; bases with no gene match: 7. This chain's CDR3 is CASESTGGKNTEAFF. The CDR3 nucleotides are TGTGCCAGCGAGTCGACAGGGGGCAAGAACACTGAAGCTTTCTTT.

This chain links TRBV5-1 with TRBJ2-1; TRBD2 matches at 13 bases. From germline, CDR1 is SGHRS and CDR2 YFSETQ. The CDR3 is 22 amino acids. With 2 bases clipped from V and 0 bases from J, the junction kept 17 bases outside the gene matches. CDR3 protein: CASSFAGTGARTSGSSYNEQFF. In DNA form, the CDR3 reads TGCGCCAGCAGCTTTGCCGGGACAGGGGCGCGGACTAGCGGGAGCTCCTACAATGAGCAGTTCTTC.

This chain joins TRBV5-1 and TRBJ2-6; 8 bases match TRBD1. The CDR3 covers 16 residues. Trimming took 4 bases from V and 3 from J; bases not matched to a gene: 6. CDR1 and CDR2 (germline): SGHRS, YFSETQ. The CDR3: CASSEDRANGANVLTF. The CDR3 coding sequence is TGCGCCAGCAGCGAGGACAGGGCTAATGGGGCCAACGTCCTGACTTTC.

This clonotype was found a few times. V is TRBV7-8 and J is TRBJ2-1; D unresolved. The germline V and J ends were trimmed by 1 base and 7 bases, with 11 bases remaining between them. The CDR3 sequence is 14 residues long. Germline V lookup: CDR1 SGHVS, CDR2 FQNEAQ. The CDR3 bases are TGTGCCAGCAGCTTAGTAACAGAACTGAATGAGCAGTTCTTC. Translated: CASSLVTELNEQFF.

This clonotype has a handful of counts. The V call is TRBV6-2 or TRBV6-3, the J call TRBJ2-5, with D possibly being TRBD2 (7 bases). The CDR3 extends over 18 amino acids. CDR1 and CDR2 (germline): MNHEY, SVGEGT. V shed 6 bases and J shed 1 base, with 24 bases lying between them. CDR3 DNA sequence: TGTGCCAGCAGCCCACGTGGGGCGGGGGCCGGTTTCCAAGAGACCCAGTACTTC. Protein: CASSPRGAGAGFQETQYF.

This sequence joins TRBV15 and TRBJ2-5, with D possibly TRBD1 on 5 matching bases. This CDR3 is 17 amino acids long. Trimming removed 1 base at V and 2 bases at J, with 17 bases between. From germline, CDR1 is LNHNV and CDR2 YYDKDF (reference sequence). The CDR3 spells CATSRAGRVVDQETQYF. The CDR3 DNA reads TGTGCCACCAGCAGAGCGGGCAGGGTAGTCGATCAAGAGACCCAGTACTTC. Full variable domain (missing parts from reference TRBV15 and TRBJ2-5): DAMVIQNPRYQVTQFGKPVTLSCSQTLNHNVMYWYQQKSSQAPKLLFHYYDKDFNNEADTPDNFQSRRPNTSFCFLDIRSPGLGDTAMYLCATSRAGRVVDQETQYFGPGTRLLVL.

V usage is TRBV5-1 and J usage is TRBJ2-1; the match to TRBD2 covers 10 bases. In germline, CDR1 is SGHRS, CDR2 YFSETQ. The CDR3 runs to 16 residues. The V gene end was trimmed by 6 bases and the J gene end by 4 bases; junction bases not matched to a gene: 10. The CDR3 loop is CASTEIAGGQYNEQFF. In DNA, the CDR3 is TGCGCCAGCACCGAAATAGCGGGAGGCCAGTACAATGAGCAGTTCTTC.

This clonotype was seen more than once but under ten times. V and J are TRBV12-3 or TRBV12-4 and TRBJ1-2, with 7 bases lining up with TRBD1. This CDR3 comprises 16 residues. With 5 bases clipped from V and 3 bases from J, the junction kept 12 bases outside the gene matches. This CDR3 reads CASSPPQGRGYYGYTF. The DNA of the CDR3 is TGTGCCAGCAGTCCACCACAGGGGCGCGGTTACTATGGCTACACCTTC.

The sample holds many counts of this clonotype. V is TRBV29-1 and J is TRBJ2-5; 8 bases are shared with TRBD1. Germline CDR1 reads SQVTM; CDR2 reads ANQGSEA. V was clipped by 0 bases and J by 4 bases; unmatched bases: 7. This CDR3 comprises 15 residues. DNA for the CDR3: TGCAGCGTTGAAGATCGAGGACAGGGTCGAGAGACCCAGTACTTC. The encoded protein is CSVEDRGQGRETQYF. Full variable domain (remainder filled in from reference TRBV29-1 and TRBJ2-5): SAVISQKPSRDICQRGTSLTIQCQVDSQVTMMFWYRQQPGQSLTLIATANQGSEATYESGFVIDKFPISRPNLTFSTLTVSNMSPEDSSIYLCSVEDRGQGRETQYFGPGTRLLVL.

This chain connects TRBV25-1 to TRBJ2-1, with D perhaps TRBD1 or TRBD2 (6 bases each). Trimming stripped 5 bases from V and 3 bases from J, with 23 bases between. This CDR3 contains 18 residues. Per germline, CDR1 MGHDK and CDR2 SYGVNS. This CDR3 is CASSLLGGEAEVYNEQFF. In DNA form, the CDR3 reads TGTGCCAGCAGTCTTTTGGGGGGCGAAGCGGAGGTCTACAATGAGCAGTTCTTC. Together with reference TRBV25-1 and TRBJ2-1, the CDR3 gives the full variable domain: EADIYQTPRYLVIGTGKKITLECSQTMGHDKMYWYQQDPGMELHLIHYSYGVNSTEKGDLSSESTVSRIRTEHFPLTLESARPSHTSQYLCASSLLGGEAEVYNEQFFGPGTRLTVL.

This sequence joins TRBV28 and TRBJ1-4; no definite D call. This CDR3 region has 14 residues. V lost 5 bases and J 0 bases, leaving 7 bases between the germline ends. Per germline, CDR1 MDHEN and CDR2 SYDVKM. DNA of the CDR3: TGTGCCAGCAGTACGGGTCCAACTAATGAAAAACTGTTTTTT. Amino acids: CASSTGPTNEKLFF.

There are a few counts of this clonotype. The CDR3 spells CSAFGTSGGETQYF. Here the CDR3 DNA reads TGCAGTGCCTTCGGGACTAGCGGTGGGGAGACCCAGTACTTC. The chain has TRBV20-1 and TRBJ2-5; 11 bases align to TRBD2. The CDR3 totals 14 residues. Per germline, CDR1 DFQATT and CDR2 SNEGSKA (reference sequence). V shed 6 bases and J 5 bases; nucleotides not matched to a gene: 8.

This clonotype was recorded at least ten times. V usage is TRBV12-3 or TRBV12-4 and J usage is TRBJ2-1, with D uncertain. This CDR3 is built from 15 residues. The V end lost 2 bases, the J end lost 0 bases, and 8 bases lay between the germline ends. This chain's CDR3 is CASSLPPSSYNEQFF. The CDR3 DNA is TGTGCCAGCAGTTTACCCCCGAGCTCCTACAATGAGCAGTTCTTC.

This clonotype has a handful of counts. The chain links TRBV6-5 to TRBJ1-6; D might be TRBD1 (5 bases). Trimming cost V 3 bases and J 7 bases, with 7 bases left between them. Germline V gene sequence: CDR1 MNHEY, CDR2 SVGAGI. The CDR3 loop spans 13 amino acids. The DNA of the CDR3 is TGTGCCAGCAGTTATCCAGGGAATTCACCCCTCCACTTT. Translation: CASSYPGNSPLHF.

Only a few counts were recorded for this clonotype. The J gene is TRBJ1-5, the V gene TRBV29-1; possibly TRBD1 for D (6 bases). The CDR3 extends over 14 amino acids. The germline gives CDR1 SQVTM, CDR2 ANQGSEA. The V and J ends lost 6 bases and 2 bases respectively, with 14 bases between them. The CDR3, as DNA: TGCAGCGTCAGACAGGCAGGAGGCAATCAGCCCCAGCATTTT. Translating it yields CSVRQAGGNQPQHF.

V usage is TRBV11-2 and J usage is TRBJ2-3; TRBD2 aligns across 9 bases. V gave up 5 bases and J gave up 0 bases; unmatched junction bases: 6. CDR3 length: 16 residues. From germline, CDR1 is SGHAT and CDR2 FQNNGV. The CDR3 is CASSPWTSASTDTQYF. The CDR3 DNA reads as TGTGCCAGCAGCCCCTGGACTAGCGCTAGCACAGATACGCAGTATTTT.